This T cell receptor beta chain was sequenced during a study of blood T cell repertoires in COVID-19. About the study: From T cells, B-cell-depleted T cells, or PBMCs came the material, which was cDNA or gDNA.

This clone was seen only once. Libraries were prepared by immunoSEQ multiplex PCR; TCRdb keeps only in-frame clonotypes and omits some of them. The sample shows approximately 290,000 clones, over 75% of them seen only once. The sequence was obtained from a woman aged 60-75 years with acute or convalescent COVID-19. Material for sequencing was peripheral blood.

The CDR3 DNA reads TGTGCCAGCTCACCTCTAAGGGACAGGGTTTCCTATGGCTACACCTTC. Translated, it gives CASSPLRDRVSYGYTF. The gene calls are TRBV18 and TRBJ1-2, with 9 bases that match TRBD1. Unmatched junction bases numbered 9, after V lost 3 bases and J lost 4 bases. This CDR3 has 16 amino acids. Germline assignment: CDR1 KGHSH and CDR2 LQKENI.